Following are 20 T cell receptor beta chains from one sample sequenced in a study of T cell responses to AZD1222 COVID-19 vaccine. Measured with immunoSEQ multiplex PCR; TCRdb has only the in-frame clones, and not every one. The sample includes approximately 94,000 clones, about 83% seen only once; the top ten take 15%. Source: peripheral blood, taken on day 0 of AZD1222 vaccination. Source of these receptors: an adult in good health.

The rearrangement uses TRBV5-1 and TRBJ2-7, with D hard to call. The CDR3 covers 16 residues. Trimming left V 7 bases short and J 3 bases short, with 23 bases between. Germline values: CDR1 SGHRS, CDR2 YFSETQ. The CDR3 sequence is CASSPRRYLKLYEQYF. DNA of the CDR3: TGCGCCAGCTCGCCCCGCAGATATCTAAAACTCTACGAGCAGTACTTC. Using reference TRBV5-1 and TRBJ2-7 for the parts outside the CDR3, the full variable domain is KAGVTQTPRYLIKTRGQQVTLSCSPISGHRSVSWYQQTPGQGLQFLFEYFSETQRNKGNFPGRFSGRQFSNSRSEMNVSTLELGDSALYLCASSPRRYLKLYEQYFGPGTRLTVT.

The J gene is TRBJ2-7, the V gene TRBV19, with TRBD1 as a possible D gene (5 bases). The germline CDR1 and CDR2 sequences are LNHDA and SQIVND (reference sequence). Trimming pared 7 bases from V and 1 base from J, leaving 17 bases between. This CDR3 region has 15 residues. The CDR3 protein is CASTPGRTLSYEQYF. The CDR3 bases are TGTGCCAGTACCCCGGGCCGGACATTGTCCTACGAGCAGTACTTC. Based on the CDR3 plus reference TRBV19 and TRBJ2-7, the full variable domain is DGGITQSPKYLFRKEGQNVTLSCEQNLNHDAMYWYRQDPGQGLRLIYYSQIVNDFQKGDIAEGYSVSREKKESFPLTVTSAQKNPTAFYLCASTPGRTLSYEQYFGPGTRLTVT.

The CDR3 nucleotides are TGCGCCAGCAGCCAGCCGGGACAGAGTAACTATGGCTACACCTTC. Amino acid sequence: CASSQPGQSNYGYTF. The J gene is TRBJ1-2, the V gene TRBV4-3, with 7 bases identical to TRBD1. CDR3 length: 15 residues. The V and J ends lost 3 bases and 1 base, in that order; junction bases with no gene match: 5. Germline CDR1 reads LGHNA; CDR2 reads YSLEER.

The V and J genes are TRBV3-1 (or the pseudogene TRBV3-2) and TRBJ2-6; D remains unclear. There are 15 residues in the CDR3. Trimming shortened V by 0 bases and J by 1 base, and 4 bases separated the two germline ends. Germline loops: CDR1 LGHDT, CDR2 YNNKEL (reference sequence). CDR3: CASSQDTSGANVLTF. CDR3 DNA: TGTGCCAGCAGCCAAGATACATCTGGGGCCAACGTCCTGACTTTC.

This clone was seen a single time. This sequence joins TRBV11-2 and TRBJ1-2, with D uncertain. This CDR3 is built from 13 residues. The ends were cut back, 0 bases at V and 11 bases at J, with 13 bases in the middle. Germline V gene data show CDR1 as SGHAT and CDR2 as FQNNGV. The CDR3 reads CASSLDAGLAYTF. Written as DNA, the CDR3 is TGTGCCAGCAGCTTAGACGCGGGGTTGGCTTACACCTTC.

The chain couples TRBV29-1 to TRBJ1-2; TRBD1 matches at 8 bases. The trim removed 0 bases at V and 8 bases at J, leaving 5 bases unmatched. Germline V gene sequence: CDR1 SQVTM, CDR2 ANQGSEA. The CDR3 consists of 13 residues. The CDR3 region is CSVEERTGRGYTF. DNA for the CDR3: TGCAGCGTTGAAGAGCGGACAGGGCGAGGCTACACCTTC.

The CDR3 DNA follows: TGTGCCAATTATAGCAATCAGCCCCAGCATTTT. The encoded protein is CANYSNQPQHF. The chain has TRBV6-5 and TRBJ1-5; D not resolved. Germline CDR1 is MNHEY and CDR2 is SVGAGI. V was shortened by 10 bases and J by 0 bases, with 4 bases between the two germline ends. The CDR3 length is 11 residues.

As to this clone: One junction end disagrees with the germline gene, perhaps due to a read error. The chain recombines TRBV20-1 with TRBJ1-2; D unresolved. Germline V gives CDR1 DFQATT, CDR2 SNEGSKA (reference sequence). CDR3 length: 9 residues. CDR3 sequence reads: CSARGRTDF. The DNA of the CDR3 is TGCAGTGCTAGAGGCCGGACCGACTTC.

CDR3 coding DNA: TGTGCCAGCAGCTCTCCTCATATCCGAATTAGCCAAGATCAGTACTTC. Translation: CASSSPHIRISQDQYF. This chain uses TRBV11-3 with TRBJ2-4, with D uncertain. Germline-derived CDR1 and CDR2 are SGHNT and YENEEA. Between the trimmed V and J ends, which lost 4 bases and 12 bases, there was a span of 25 bases. This CDR3 is 16 amino acids long.

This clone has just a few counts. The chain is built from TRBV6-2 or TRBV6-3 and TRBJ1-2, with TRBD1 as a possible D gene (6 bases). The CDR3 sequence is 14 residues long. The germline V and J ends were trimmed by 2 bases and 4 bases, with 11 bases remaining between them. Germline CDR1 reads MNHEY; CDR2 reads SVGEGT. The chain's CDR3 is CASSYAGTLYGYTF. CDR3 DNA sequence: TGTGCCAGCAGTTACGCCGGGACACTCTATGGCTACACCTTC.

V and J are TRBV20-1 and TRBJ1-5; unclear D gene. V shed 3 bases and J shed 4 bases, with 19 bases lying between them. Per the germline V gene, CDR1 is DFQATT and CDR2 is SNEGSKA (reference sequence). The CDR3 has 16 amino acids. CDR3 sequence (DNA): TGCAGTGCTAGTCTTTACGCGGACGTCAATAATCAGCCCCAGCATTTT. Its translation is CSASLYADVNNQPQHF.

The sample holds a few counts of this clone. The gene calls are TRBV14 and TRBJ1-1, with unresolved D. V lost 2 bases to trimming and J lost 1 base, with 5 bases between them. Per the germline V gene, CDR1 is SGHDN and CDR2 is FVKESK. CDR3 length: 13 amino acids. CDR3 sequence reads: CASSQRRNTEAFF. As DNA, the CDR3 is TGTGCCAGCAGCCAAAGACGGAACACTGAAGCTTTCTTT.

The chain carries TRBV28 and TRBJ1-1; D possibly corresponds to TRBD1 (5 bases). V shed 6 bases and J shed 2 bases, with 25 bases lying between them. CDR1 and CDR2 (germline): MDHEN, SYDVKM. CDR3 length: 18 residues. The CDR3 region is CASRSPRALGAVNTEAFF. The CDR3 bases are TGTGCCAGCAGGTCTCCCAGGGCCCTGGGAGCAGTAAACACTGAAGCTTTCTTT.

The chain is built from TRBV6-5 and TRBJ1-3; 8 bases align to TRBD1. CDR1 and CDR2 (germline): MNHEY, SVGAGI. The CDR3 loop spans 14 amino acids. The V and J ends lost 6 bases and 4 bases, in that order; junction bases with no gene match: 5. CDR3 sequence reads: CASSLQGAGNTIYF. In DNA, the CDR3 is TGTGCCAGCAGCCTCCAGGGGGCAGGAAACACCATATATTTT.

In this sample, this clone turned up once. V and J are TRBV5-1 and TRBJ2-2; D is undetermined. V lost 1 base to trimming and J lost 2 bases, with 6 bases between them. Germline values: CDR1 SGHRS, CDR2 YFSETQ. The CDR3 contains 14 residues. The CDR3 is CASSLNVNTGELFF. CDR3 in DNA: TGCGCCAGCAGCTTGAACGTTAACACCGGGGAGCTGTTTTTT.

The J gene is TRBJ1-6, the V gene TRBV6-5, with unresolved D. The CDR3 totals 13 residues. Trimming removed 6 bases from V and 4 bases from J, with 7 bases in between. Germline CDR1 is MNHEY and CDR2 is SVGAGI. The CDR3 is CASSREYNSPLHF. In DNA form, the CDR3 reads TGTGCCAGCAGCCGGGAGTATAATTCACCCCTCCACTTT.

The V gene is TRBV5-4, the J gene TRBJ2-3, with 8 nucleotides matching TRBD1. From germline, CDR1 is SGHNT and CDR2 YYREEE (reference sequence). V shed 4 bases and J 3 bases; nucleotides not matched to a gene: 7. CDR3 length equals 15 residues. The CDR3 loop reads CASSPQGARTDTQYF. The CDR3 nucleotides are TGTGCCAGCAGCCCTCAGGGGGCGCGGACAGATACGCAGTATTTT.

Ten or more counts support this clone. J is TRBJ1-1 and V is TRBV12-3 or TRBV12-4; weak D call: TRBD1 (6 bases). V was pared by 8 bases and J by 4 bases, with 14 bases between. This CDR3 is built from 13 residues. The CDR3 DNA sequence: TGTGCCAGCCAGCGGGGGCCTGGCACTGAAGCTTTCTTT. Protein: CASQRGPGTEAFF.

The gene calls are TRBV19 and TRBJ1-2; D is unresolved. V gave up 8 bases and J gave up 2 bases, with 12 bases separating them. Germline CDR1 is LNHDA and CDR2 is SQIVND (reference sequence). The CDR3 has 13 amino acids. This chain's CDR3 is CASQDRYNYGYTF. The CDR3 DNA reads TGTGCCAGTCAGGATCGGTACAACTATGGCTACACCTTC.

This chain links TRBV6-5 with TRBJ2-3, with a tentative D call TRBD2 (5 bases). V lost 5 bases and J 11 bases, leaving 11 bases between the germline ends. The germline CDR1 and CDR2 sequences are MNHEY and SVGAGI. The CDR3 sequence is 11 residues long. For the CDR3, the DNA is TGTGCCAGCAGTATCTTAGGGAGGCAGTATTTT. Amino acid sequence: CASSILGRQYF.